This T cell receptor (beta chain) was identified in a study of neurological immune-mediated disorders. The CDR3 is 14 amino acids. V lost 1 base and J lost 8; bases outside the gene matches: 5. A 10-nucleotide random UMI tagged transcripts in template-switch 5'RACE cDNA synthesis. In TCRdb, the 5' RACE reads were re-called with MiXCR into one record per CDR3 protein. The sample records around 60,000 distinct CDR3 sequences, roughly 3.5% being singletons. V gene TRBV12-3 or TRBV12-4 combines with J gene TRBJ2-4, with 7 bases fitting TRBD1. The sequence derives from an older woman with multiple sclerosis. The sample taken for sequencing was PBMCs. The CDR3 protein is CASSLGQGRDIQYF. In DNA form, the CDR3 reads TGTGCCAGCAGTTTAGGACAGGGACGGGACATTCAGTACTTC.